This T cell receptor (beta chain) was identified in a study of human thymus T cells. Study results and limitations: Thymic and blood repertoires showed apparently biased V and J gene usage. Thymic TCR repertoires of unrelated people reportedly overlapped highly.

Corrective cardiac operations yielded the resected thymus tissue. Donors were healthy Finnish babies undergoing corrective operations for congenital heart defects. The germline V and J ends were trimmed by 7 bases and 4 bases, with 18 bases remaining between them. Germline CDR1 SGHNT, CDR2 YYREEE (reference sequence). This CDR3 has 16 amino acids. As for this clone: Its antigen is unidentified.

TCRdb's copy holds only in-frame clones and misses some; the assay was immunoSEQ multiplex PCR. Of about 120,000 clones in the sample, around 94% are singletons; the top ten hold around 0.024%. This TCR was sampled from a boy younger than two with a congenital heart defect but otherwise immunologically healthy. The chain combines TRBV5-4 with TRBJ2-6; D might be TRBD2 (5 bases). Source material: thymus tissue. CDR3 DNA sequence: TGTGCCAGCTCCTACTTTCGGGGTGCCGGGGCCAACGTCCTGACTTTC. Protein product: CASSYFRGAGANVLTF.